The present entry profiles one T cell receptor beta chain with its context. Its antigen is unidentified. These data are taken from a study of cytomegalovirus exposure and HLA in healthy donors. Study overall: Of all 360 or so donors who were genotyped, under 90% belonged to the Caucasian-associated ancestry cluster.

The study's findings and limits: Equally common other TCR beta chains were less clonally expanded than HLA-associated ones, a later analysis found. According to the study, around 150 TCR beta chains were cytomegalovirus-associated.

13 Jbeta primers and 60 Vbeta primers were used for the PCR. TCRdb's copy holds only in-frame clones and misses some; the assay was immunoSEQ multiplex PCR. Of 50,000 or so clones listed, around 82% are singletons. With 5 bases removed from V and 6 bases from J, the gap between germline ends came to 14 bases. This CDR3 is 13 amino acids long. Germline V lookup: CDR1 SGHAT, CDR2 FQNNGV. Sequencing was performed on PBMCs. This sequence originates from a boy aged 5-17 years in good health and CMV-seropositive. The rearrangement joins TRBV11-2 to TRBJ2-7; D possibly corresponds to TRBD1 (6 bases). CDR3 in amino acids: CASSPGQTGEQYF. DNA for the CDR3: TGTGCCAGCAGCCCTGGACAGACGGGCGAGCAGTACTTC. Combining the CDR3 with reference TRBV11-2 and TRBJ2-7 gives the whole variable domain EAGVAQSPRYKIIEKRQSVAFWCNPISGHATLYWYQQILGQGPKLLIQFQNNGVVDDSQLPKDRFSAERLKGVDSTLKIQPAKLEDSAVYLCASSPGQTGEQYFGPGTRLTVT.